Included here is one T cell receptor (beta chain) sequence, with context. In germline, CDR1 is SEHNR, CDR2 FQNEAQ (reference sequence). CDR3 length: 17 amino acids. The V end was cut by 5 bases, the J end by 2 bases, with 20 bases between. The sample belongs to a study of blood T cells in healthy people across ages. PCR was performed a second time for about 6 to 11 cycles using a sample-barcoded 5' primer and a J-beta primer mix. From each sample, at least 2.5 million paired-end reads containing CDR3 were obtained. TCRdb re-called the 5' RACE reads with MiXCR, one entry per CDR3 protein. The top ten hold 20% to 25% of the sample, which has over 1,500,000 distinct CDR3 sequences, approximately 39% seen once.

Specimen: blood. The sequence was obtained from a human donor in good health. The chain combines TRBV7-9 with TRBJ2-3; D might be TRBD2 (7 bases). The CDR3 here is CASSPPGAGAPTDTQYF. The CDR3 DNA reads as TGTGCCAGCAGCCCCCCCGGGGCGGGGGCCCCCACAGATACGCAGTATTTT.